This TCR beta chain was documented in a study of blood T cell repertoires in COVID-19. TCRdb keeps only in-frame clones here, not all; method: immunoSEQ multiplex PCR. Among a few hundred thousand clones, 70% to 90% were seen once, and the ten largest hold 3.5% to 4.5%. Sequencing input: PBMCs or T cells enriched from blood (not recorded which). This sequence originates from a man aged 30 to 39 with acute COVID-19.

The DNA for the CDR3 is TGTGCCAGCGGCTCACAGGGCCAAGTCGCCTACGAGCAGTACTTC. Its protein product is CASGSQGQVAYEQYF. The chain uses TRBV2 and TRBJ2-7; a weak D match, TRBD1 (6 bases). Germline V CDR1 and CDR2: SNHLY, FYNNEI. V was cut by 8 bases and J by 2 bases, with 19 bases left in between. The CDR3 loop spans 15 amino acids.